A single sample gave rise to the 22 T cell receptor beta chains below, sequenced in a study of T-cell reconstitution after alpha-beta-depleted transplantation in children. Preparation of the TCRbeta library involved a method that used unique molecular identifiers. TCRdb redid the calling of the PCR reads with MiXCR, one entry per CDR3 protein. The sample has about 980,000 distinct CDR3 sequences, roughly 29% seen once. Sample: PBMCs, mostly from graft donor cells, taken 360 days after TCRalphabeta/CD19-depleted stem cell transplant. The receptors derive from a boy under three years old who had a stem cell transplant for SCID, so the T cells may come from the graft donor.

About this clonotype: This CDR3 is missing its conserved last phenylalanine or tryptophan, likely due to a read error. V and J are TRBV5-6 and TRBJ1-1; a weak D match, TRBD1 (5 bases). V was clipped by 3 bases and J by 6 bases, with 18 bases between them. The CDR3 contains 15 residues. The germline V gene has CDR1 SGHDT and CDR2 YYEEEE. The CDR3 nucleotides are TGTGCCAGCAGCTCCAAGGGGACGGGCAATCCTGAAGCTTTCTAT. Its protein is CASSSKGTGNPEAFY.

The CDR3 DNA reads TGTGCCAGTAGGGACACTGGGACAGGGTTACACAATGAGCAGTTCTTC. Encoded protein: CASRDTGTGLHNEQFF. The rearrangement uses TRBV19 and TRBJ2-1; 9 nucleotides agree with TRBD1. The germline CDR1 and CDR2 sequences are LNHDA and SQIVND (reference sequence). This CDR3 comprises 16 residues. The ends lost 6 bases at V and 5 bases at J; junction bases unmatched: 11. The full variable domain, with the rest looked up from reference TRBV19 and TRBJ2-1, is DGGITQSPKYLFRKEGQNVTLSCEQNLNHDAMYWYRQDPGQGLRLIYYSQIVNDFQKGDIAEGYSVSREKKESFPLTVTSAQKNPTAFYLCASRDTGTGLHNEQFFGPGTRLTVL.

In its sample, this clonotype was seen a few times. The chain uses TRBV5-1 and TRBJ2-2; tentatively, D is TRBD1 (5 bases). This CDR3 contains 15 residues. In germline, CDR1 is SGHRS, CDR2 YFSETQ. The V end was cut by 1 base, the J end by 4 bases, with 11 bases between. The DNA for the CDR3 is TGCGCCAGCAGCTTGACCTCAGGGTTCACCGGGGAGCTGTTTTTT. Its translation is CASSLTSGFTGELFF.

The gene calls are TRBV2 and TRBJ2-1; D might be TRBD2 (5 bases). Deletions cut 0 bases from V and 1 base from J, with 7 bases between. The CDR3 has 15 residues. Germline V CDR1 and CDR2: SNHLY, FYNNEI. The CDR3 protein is CASSEARVSYNEQFF. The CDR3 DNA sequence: TGTGCCAGCAGTGAAGCGCGGGTTTCCTACAATGAGCAGTTCTTC.

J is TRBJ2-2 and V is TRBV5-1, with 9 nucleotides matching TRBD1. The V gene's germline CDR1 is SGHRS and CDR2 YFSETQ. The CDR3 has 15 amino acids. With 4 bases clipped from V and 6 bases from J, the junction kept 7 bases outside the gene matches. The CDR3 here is CASSRYGTGSGELFF. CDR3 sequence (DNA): TGCGCCAGCAGCCGTTACGGGACAGGGTCCGGGGAGCTGTTTTTT. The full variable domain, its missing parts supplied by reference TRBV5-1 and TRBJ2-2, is KAGVTQTPRYLIKTRGQQVTLSCSPISGHRSVSWYQQTPGQGLQFLFEYFSETQRNKGNFPGRFSGRQFSNSRSEMNVSTLELGDSALYLCASSRYGTGSGELFFGEGSRLTVL.

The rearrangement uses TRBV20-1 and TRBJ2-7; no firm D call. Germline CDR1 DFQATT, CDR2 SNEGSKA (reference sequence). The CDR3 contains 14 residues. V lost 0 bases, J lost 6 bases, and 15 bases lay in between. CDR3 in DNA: TGCAGTGCTAGAGATCCCCTAGGGCCTATCGAGCAGTACTTC. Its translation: CSARDPLGPIEQYF.

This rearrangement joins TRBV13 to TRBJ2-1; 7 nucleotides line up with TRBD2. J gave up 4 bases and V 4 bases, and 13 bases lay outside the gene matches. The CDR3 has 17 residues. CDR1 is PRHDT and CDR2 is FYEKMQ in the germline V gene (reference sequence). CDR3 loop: CASSSPSGGGFYNEQFF. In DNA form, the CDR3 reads TGTGCCAGCAGCTCCCCAAGTGGGGGGGGATTTTACAATGAGCAGTTCTTC.

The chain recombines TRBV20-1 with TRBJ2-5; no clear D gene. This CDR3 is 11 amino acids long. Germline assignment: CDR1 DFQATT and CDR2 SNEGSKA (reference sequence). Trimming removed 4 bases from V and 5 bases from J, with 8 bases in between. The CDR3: CSANPQETQYF. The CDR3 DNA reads TGCAGTGCTAACCCACAGGAGACCCAGTACTTC.

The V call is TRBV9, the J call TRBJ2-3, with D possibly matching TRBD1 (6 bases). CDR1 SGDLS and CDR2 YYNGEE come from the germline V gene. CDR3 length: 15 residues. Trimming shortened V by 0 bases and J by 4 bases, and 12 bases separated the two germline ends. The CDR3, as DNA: TGTGCCAGCAGCGTAGAAGGGGGAGCGTCAGATACGCAGTATTTT. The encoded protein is CASSVEGGASDTQYF.

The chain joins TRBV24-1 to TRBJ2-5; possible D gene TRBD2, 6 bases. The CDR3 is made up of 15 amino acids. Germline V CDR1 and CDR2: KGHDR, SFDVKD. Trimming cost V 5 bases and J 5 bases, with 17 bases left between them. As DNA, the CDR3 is TGTGCCACCAGTGCACAAGGACTACCGCAGGAGACCCAGTACTTC. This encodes CATSAQGLPQETQYF.

CDR3 bases: TGTGCCATCAGTGATCTGGGGAACACTGAAGCTTTCTTT. Its translation: CAISDLGNTEAFF. The chain recombines TRBV10-3 with TRBJ1-1; D is unclear. Germline CDR1 reads ENHRY; CDR2 reads SYGVKD. The CDR3 sequence is 13 residues long. V was pared by 3 bases and J by 1 base, with 6 bases between.

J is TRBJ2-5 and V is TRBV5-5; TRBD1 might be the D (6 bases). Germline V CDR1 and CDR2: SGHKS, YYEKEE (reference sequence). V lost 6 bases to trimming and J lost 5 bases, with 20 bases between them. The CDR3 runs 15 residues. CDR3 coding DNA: TGTGCCAGCACCGTAGGACAGTCGCACAGGGAGACCCAGTACTTC. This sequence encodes CASTVGQSHRETQYF.

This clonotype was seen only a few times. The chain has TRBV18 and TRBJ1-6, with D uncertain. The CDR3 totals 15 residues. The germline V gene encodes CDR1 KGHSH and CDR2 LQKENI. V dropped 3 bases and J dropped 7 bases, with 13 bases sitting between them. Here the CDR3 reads CASSPRHALNSPLHF. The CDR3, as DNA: TGTGCCAGCTCACCCAGGCACGCTTTGAATTCACCCCTCCACTTT. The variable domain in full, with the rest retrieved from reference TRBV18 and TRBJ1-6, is NAGVMQNPRHLVRRRGQEARLRCSPMKGHSHVYWYRQLPEEGLKFMVYLQKENIIDESGMPKERFSAEFPKEGPSILRIQQVVRGDSAAYFCASSPRHALNSPLHFGNGTRLTVT.

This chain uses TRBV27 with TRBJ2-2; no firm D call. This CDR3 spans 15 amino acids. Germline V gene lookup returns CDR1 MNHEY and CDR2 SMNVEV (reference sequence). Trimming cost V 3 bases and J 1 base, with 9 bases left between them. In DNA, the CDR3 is TGTGCCAGCAGTTTCTTTAGCCTGAACACCGGGGAGCTGTTTTTT. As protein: CASSFFSLNTGELFF.

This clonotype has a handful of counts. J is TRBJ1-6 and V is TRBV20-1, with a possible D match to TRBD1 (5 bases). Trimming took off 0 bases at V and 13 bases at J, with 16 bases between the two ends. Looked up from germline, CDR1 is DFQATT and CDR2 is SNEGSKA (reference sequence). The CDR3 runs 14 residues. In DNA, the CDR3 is TGCAGTGCTAGAGATCCGGCAGGGAGGGTGCCCCTCCACTTT. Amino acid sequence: CSARDPAGRVPLHF.

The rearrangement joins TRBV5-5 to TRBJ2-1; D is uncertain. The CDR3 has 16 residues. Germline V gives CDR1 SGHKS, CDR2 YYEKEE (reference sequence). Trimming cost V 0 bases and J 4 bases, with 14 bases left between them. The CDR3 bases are TGTGCCAGCAGCTTGGTAACGGCCCCGTTGTACAATGAGCAGTTCTTC. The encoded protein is CASSLVTAPLYNEQFF.

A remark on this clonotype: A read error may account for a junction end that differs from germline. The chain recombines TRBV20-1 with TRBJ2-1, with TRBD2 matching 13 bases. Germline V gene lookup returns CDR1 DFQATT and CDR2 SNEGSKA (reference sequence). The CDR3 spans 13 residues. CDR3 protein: CSASFGLAGERFF. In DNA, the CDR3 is TGCAGTGCTAGTTTCGGACTAGCGGGGGAGCGGTTCTTC.

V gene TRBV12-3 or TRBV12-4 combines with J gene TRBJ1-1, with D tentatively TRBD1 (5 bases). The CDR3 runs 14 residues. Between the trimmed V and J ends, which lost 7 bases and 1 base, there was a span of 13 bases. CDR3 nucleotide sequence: TGTGCCAGCACTCAATCCGGGACGAACACTGAAGCTTTCTTT. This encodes CASTQSGTNTEAFF.

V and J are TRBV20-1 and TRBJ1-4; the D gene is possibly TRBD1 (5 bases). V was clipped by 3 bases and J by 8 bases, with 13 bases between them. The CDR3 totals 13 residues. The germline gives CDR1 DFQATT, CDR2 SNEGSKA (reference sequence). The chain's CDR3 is CSASRQGREKLFF. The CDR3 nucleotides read TGCAGTGCTAGTAGGCAGGGAAGGGAAAAACTGTTTTTT.

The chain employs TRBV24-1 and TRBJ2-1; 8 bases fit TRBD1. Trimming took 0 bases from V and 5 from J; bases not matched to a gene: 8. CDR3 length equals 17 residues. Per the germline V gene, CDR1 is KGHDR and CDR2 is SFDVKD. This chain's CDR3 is CATSDLPRTGNHNEQFF. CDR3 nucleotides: TGTGCCACCAGTGATTTGCCCCGGACAGGGAACCACAATGAGCAGTTCTTC.

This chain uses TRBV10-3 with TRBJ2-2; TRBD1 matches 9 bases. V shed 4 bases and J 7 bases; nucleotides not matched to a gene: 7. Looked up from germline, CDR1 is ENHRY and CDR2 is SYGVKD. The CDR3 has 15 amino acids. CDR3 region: CAISGTGGEGGELFF. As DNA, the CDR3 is TGTGCCATCAGTGGTACAGGGGGCGAAGGCGGGGAGCTGTTTTTT.

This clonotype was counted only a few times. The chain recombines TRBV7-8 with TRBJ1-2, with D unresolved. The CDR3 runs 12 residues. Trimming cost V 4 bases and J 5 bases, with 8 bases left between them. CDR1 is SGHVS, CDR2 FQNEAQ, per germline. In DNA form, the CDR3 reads TGTGCCAGCAGCTATGACACATATGGCTACACCTTC. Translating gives CASSYDTYGYTF.